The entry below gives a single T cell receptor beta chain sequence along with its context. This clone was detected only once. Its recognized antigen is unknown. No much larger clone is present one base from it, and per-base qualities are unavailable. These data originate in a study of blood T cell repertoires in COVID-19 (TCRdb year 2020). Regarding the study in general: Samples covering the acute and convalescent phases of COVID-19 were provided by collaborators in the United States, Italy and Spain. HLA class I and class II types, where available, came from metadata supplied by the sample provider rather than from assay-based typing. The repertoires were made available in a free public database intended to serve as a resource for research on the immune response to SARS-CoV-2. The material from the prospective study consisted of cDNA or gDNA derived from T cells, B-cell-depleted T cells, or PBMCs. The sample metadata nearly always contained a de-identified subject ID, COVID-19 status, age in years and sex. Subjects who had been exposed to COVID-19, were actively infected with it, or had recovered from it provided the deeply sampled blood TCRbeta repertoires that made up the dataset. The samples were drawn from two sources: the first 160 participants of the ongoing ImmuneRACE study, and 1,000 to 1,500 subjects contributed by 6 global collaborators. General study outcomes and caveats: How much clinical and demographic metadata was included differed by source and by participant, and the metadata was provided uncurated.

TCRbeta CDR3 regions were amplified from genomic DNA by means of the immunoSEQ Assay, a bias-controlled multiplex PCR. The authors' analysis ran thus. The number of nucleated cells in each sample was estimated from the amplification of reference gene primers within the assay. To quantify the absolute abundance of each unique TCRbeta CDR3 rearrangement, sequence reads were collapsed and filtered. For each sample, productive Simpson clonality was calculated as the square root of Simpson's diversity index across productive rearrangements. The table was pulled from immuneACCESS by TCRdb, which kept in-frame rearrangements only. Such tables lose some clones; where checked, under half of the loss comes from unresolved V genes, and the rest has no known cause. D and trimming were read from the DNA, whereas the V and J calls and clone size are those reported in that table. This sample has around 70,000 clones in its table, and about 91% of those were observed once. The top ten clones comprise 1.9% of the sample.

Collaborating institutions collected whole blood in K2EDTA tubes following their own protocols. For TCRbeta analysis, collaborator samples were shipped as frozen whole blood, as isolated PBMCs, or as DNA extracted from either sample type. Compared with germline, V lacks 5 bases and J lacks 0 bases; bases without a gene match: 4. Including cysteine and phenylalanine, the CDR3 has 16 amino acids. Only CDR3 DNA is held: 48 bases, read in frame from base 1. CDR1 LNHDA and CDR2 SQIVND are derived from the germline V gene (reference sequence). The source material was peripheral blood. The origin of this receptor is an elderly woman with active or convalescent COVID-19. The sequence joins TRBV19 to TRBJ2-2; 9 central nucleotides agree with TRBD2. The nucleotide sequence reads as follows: TGTGCCAGTAGTCTCCGGACTAGCGCGAACACCGGGGAGCTGTTTTTT. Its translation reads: CASSLRTSANTGELFF.